This T cell receptor (beta chain) came from a study of CD8 T cells in Susac syndrome. Germline loops: CDR1 SGDLS, CDR2 YYNGEE. CDR3 length: 15 residues. V lost 0 bases to trimming and J lost 7 bases, with 15 bases between them. This clonotype was recorded once. When the RNA was reverse transcribed, random hexamers were used with an input of about 0.5 to 1 ug. TCRdb reprocessed the immunoSEQ multiplex PCR reads with MiXCR, giving one entry per CDR3 protein. This table has 150,000 to 200,000 distinct CDR3 sequences, over 85% appearing once. The clonotype comes from a human donor with multiple sclerosis. Sequenced: CD4+ T cells from PBMCs. This chain links TRBV9 with TRBJ2-3; D unresolved. This CDR3 is CASSVATELGNTQYF. CDR3 DNA sequence: TGTGCCAGCAGCGTAGCTACCGAGTTAGGGAATACGCAGTATTTT.